The next 10 T cell receptor beta chains were all read from a single sample in a study of beta chain features in type 1 diabetes. Findings of the study overall: People with Type 1 diabetes carried modestly yet significantly shorter TCRB CDR3s in all four CD4+ subsets.

The entirety of the isolated RNA underwent reverse transcription, so expressed TCRB transcripts were sequenced. Here immunoSEQ multiplex PCR was the method, and the copy in TCRdb shows in-frame clones only, minus some. The sample lists 85,000 to 110,000 clones, 28% occurring once. For these receptors, no antigen is known. The source material was central memory CD4+ T cells from blood. The origin of the receptors is a woman younger than 35 with type 1 diabetes.

The CDR3 spells CASSPGSNYGYTF. The CDR3 region has the DNA TGTGCCAGCTCACCGGGCAGTAACTATGGCTACACCTTC. The chain couples TRBV18 to TRBJ1-2; D remains ambiguous. Germline assignment: CDR1 KGHSH and CDR2 LQKENI. CDR3 length: 13 amino acids. V lost 3 bases, J lost 1 base, and 6 bases lay in between.

This clone has just a few counts. The rearrangement uses TRBV6-6 and TRBJ1-2; possibly TRBD1 for D (5 bases). With 5 bases removed from V and 0 bases from J, the gap between germline ends came to 16 bases. CDR3 length equals 16 residues. CDR1 and CDR2 (germline): MNHNY, SVGAGI (reference sequence). The CDR3 nucleotides are TGTGCCAGCAGTCCGGGACTGGGGAGAGCTAACTATGGCTACACCTTC. Translating it yields CASSPGLGRANYGYTF.

J is TRBJ2-7 and V is TRBV30, with TRBD1 as a possible D gene (5 bases). The CDR3 spans 13 residues. Trimming took off 1 base at V and 3 bases at J, with 10 bases between the two ends. CDR1 is GTSNPN and CDR2 is SVGIG in the germline V gene (reference sequence). The CDR3 nucleotides read TGTGCCTGGAGTGGGGGCCATCTCTACGAGCAGTACTTC. Translated: CAWSGGHLYEQYF.

CDR3 nucleotides: TGTGCCAGTAGTATGGCCCACAGGGGGTACGGCAATCAGCCCCAGCATTTT. The encoded protein is CASSMAHRGYGNQPQHF. The V and J genes are TRBV19 and TRBJ1-5, with 8 bases fitting TRBD1. The trim removed 3 bases at V and 2 bases at J, leaving 9 bases unmatched. Germline values: CDR1 LNHDA, CDR2 SQIVND (reference sequence). The CDR3 extends over 17 amino acids.

This clone was detected only a few times. The chain uses TRBV18 and TRBJ2-5; TRBD2 might be the D (5 bases). V was trimmed by 3 bases and J by 4 bases, leaving 15 bases between them. Germline V CDR1 and CDR2: KGHSH, LQKENI. CDR3 size: 15 residues. CDR3 sequence reads: CASSPTQFAGETQYF. CDR3 bases: TGTGCCAGCTCACCCACACAATTTGCGGGAGAGACCCAGTACTTC. The whole variable domain, remainder taken from reference TRBV18 and TRBJ2-5, is NAGVMQNPRHLVRRRGQEARLRCSPMKGHSHVYWYRQLPEEGLKFMVYLQKENIIDESGMPKERFSAEFPKEGPSILRIQQVVRGDSAAYFCASSPTQFAGETQYFGPGTRLLVL.

V is TRBV19 and J is TRBJ1-1; unclear D gene. The CDR3 consists of 14 residues. Trimming left V 4 bases short and J 12 bases short, with 21 bases between. Germline V CDR1 and CDR2: LNHDA, SQIVND (reference sequence). The CDR3 is CASSTPYRSVKTFF. The CDR3 nucleotides read TGTGCCAGTAGTACCCCTTACCGATCAGTGAAGACTTTCTTT.

This clone was detected a few times. The chain links TRBV7-2 to TRBJ2-2; D possibly corresponds to TRBD1 (5 bases). The germline V gene has CDR1 SGHTA and CDR2 FQGNSA. This CDR3 contains 16 residues. V gave up 6 bases and J gave up 0 bases, with 14 bases separating them. The CDR3 DNA is TGTGCCAGCAGATCGATGACAGCTTCGAACACCGGGGAGCTGTTTTTT. Its protein is CASRSMTASNTGELFF.

The sample holds a few counts of this clone. The chain combines TRBV7-2 with TRBJ2-7, with 11 bases identical to TRBD2. The junction had 9 bases not matched to a gene; V was cut back by 5 bases and J by 3 bases. The CDR3 totals 16 residues. Germline assignment: CDR1 SGHTA and CDR2 FQGNSA. For the CDR3, the DNA is TGTGCCAGCAGCGAGGGGGGACTAGCGGTAGGCTACGAGCAGTACTTC. Translated, it gives CASSEGGLAVGYEQYF.

This clone was seen a handful of times. The chain is built from TRBV11-2 and TRBJ1-4, with TRBD1 matching 8 bases. CDR3 length: 15 residues. V gave up 2 bases and J gave up 7 bases; unmatched junction bases: 6. The V gene's germline CDR1 is SGHAT and CDR2 FQNNGV. CDR3 sequence: CASSLPGQGSEKLFF. The DNA for the CDR3 is TGTGCCAGCAGCTTACCCGGACAGGGTTCTGAAAAACTGTTTTTT.

This clone was picked up a small number of times. The chain uses TRBV29-1 and TRBJ2-1; 10 nucleotides agree with TRBD2. This CDR3 is built from 16 residues. Germline CDR1 reads SQVTM; CDR2 reads ANQGSEA. Unmatched junction bases numbered 8, after V lost 0 bases and J lost 6 bases. CDR3 in DNA: TGCAGCGTTGAAGATCTTAGGGTAGCGGGAGGCAATGAGCAGTTCTTC. Amino acid sequence: CSVEDLRVAGGNEQFF.